This T cell receptor (beta chain) is from a study of shared clonotypes between healthy human individuals. Study-wide findings and caveats: Roughly 5% of naive CD4 clonotypes were common to a handful of donors.

The deep-level immunoSEQ assay was used. TCRdb keeps only in-frame clones here, not all; method: immunoSEQ multiplex PCR. The repertoire holds 2 million to 2.5 million clones, roughly 95% seen once, with 0.1% to 0.15% in the top ten. About this clone: Its specificity is unknown.

The V segment lost 3 bases and the J segment 3 bases; nucleotides outside the gene matches: 15. Germline CDR1 SGDLS, CDR2 YYNGEE. The CDR3 has 17 residues. Sequenced material: naive CD4+ T cells sorted from blood. Subset here: CD45RA+ positively selected. The source of this sequence is a man in his late teens or twenties in good health. The V gene is TRBV9, the J gene TRBJ2-7; 7 bases are a match to TRBD2. CDR3 loop: CASSETVGTGGIYEQYF. For the CDR3, the DNA is TGTGCCAGCAGCGAGACGGTGGGGACGGGAGGCATCTACGAGCAGTACTTC. Variable domain in full (rest from reference TRBV9 and TRBJ2-7): DSGVTQTPKHLITATGQRVTLRCSPRSGDLSVYWYQQSLDQGLQFLIQYYNGEERAKGNILERFSAQQFPDLHSELNLSSLELGDSALYFCASSETVGTGGIYEQYFGPGTRLTVT.